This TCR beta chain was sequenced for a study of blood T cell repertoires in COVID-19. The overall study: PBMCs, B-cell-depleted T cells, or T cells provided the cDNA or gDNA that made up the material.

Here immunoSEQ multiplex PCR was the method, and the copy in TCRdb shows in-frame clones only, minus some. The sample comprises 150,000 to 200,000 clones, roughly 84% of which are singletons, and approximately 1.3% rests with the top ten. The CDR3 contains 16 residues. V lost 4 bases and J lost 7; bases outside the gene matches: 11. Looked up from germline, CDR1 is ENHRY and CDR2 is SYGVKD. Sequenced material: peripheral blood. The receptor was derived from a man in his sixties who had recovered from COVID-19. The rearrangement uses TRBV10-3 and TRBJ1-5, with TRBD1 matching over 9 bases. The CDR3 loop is CAISGVGGQGGQPQHF. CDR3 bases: TGTGCCATCAGTGGTGTCGGGGGACAGGGAGGCCAGCCCCAGCATTTT.